The 22 T cell receptor beta chains given below trace back to one sample, sequenced in a study of blood T cell repertoires in COVID-19. Some clones are missing from TCRdb's copy, which holds only in-frame ones; the method was immunoSEQ multiplex PCR. Of some 70,000 clones in the sample, roughly 87% were seen once. Sequenced: peripheral blood. The receptors here all came from a man aged 50-59 years with active COVID-19.

The chain employs TRBV2 and TRBJ2-5, with D unresolved. Trimming took 3 bases from V and 3 from J, leaving 11 bases between them. CDR1 is SNHLY and CDR2 is FYNNEI in the germline V gene. The CDR3 sequence is 14 residues long. In nucleotides, the CDR3 is TGTGCCAGCAGTGAGGGCCTTTGGGAAGAGACCCAGTACTTC. Translation gives CASSEGLWEETQYF.

The chain links TRBV18 to TRBJ1-5; D gene unclear. The CDR3 is 16 amino acids. V was trimmed by 4 bases and J by 1 base, leaving 14 bases between them. CDR1 and CDR2 (germline): KGHSH, LQKENI. The CDR3 nucleotides read TGTGCCAGCTCACGAGGGCCCACCGGGAGCAATCAGCCCCAGCATTTT. It translates to CASSRGPTGSNQPQHF.

The chain combines TRBV5-1 with TRBJ1-1; 10 positions match TRBD1. CDR1 is SGHRS and CDR2 is YFSETQ in the germline V gene. The CDR3 totals 15 residues. V dropped 4 bases and J dropped 5; count of bases not matched to a gene: 8. CDR3 residues: CASSRPGQGGTEAFF. CDR3 sequence (DNA): TGCGCCAGCAGCAGGCCAGGACAGGGGGGGACTGAAGCTTTCTTT.

The CDR3 here is CATSLAGNTDTQYF. The CDR3 DNA sequence: TGTGCCACCTCGCTAGCGGGGAACACAGATACGCAGTATTTT. The chain employs TRBV10-3 and TRBJ2-3; 9 bases are a match to TRBD2. CDR3 size: 14 residues. Germline V gene data show CDR1 as ENHRY and CDR2 as SYGVKD. V was clipped by 10 bases and J by 2 bases; unmatched bases: 7.

The chain links TRBV9 to TRBJ2-2; D remains unclear. V lost 0 bases to trimming and J lost 1 base, with 7 bases between them. Germline CDR1 SGDLS, CDR2 YYNGEE. The CDR3 is made up of 15 amino acids. The CDR3 loop reads CASSVEAGNTGELFF. CDR3 bases: TGTGCCAGCAGCGTAGAAGCAGGGAACACCGGGGAGCTGTTTTTT.

The chain is built from TRBV12-3 or TRBV12-4 and TRBJ2-1; D remains unclear. This CDR3 has 13 residues. Trimming removed 5 bases from V and 2 bases from J, with 7 bases in between. The CDR3 nucleotides are TGTGCCAGCAGTCAGACACCCTACAATGAGCAGTTCTTC. Translation: CASSQTPYNEQFF.

The V gene is TRBV2, the J gene TRBJ1-2; possible D gene TRBD1, 6 bases. With 3 bases removed from V and 2 bases from J, the gap between germline ends came to 10 bases. The CDR3 runs 14 residues. In germline, CDR1 is SNHLY, CDR2 FYNNEI. This chain's CDR3 is CASSDRRGNYGYTF. For the CDR3, the DNA is TGTGCCAGCAGTGACCGCAGGGGAAACTATGGCTACACCTTC.

V and J are TRBV19 and TRBJ1-4; 7 nucleotides align to TRBD1. The CDR3 totals 16 residues. Germline-derived CDR1 and CDR2 are LNHDA and SQIVND (reference sequence). With V trimmed by 7 bases and J by 5 bases, 13 bases remained unmatched. The DNA of the CDR3 is TGTGCCAGTAAGCGACAGGGTGTTTGGAAGAATGAAAAACTGTTTTTT. Translation gives CASKRQGVWKNEKLFF.

V is TRBV10-3 and J is TRBJ2-7; no clear D gene. The CDR3 has 12 amino acids. Per the germline V gene, CDR1 is ENHRY and CDR2 is SYGVKD. The V end was cut by 2 bases, the J end by 2 bases, with 4 bases between. CDR3 sequence: CAISEVTYEQYF. In DNA, the CDR3 is TGTGCCATCAGTGAGGTTACCTACGAGCAGTACTTC.

The J gene is TRBJ2-5, the V gene TRBV4-3, with D hard to call. Germline loops: CDR1 LGHNA, CDR2 YSLEER. Trimming cost V 0 bases and J 0 bases, with 5 bases left between them. The length of the CDR3 is 14 residues. The CDR3 loop is CASSQDVNQETQYF. In DNA, the CDR3 is TGCGCCAGCAGCCAAGATGTCAACCAAGAGACCCAGTACTTC.

This chain links TRBV6-6 with TRBJ1-1; TRBD1 agrees at 9 bases. Germline lookup yields CDR1 MNHNY and CDR2 SVGAGI (reference sequence). The CDR3 runs to 15 residues. With 5 bases clipped from V and 3 bases from J, the junction kept 7 bases outside the gene matches. CDR3 sequence: CASSAGTGWDTEAFF. The CDR3 DNA is TGTGCCAGCAGTGCTGGGACAGGGTGGGACACTGAAGCTTTCTTT.

V usage is TRBV12-3 or TRBV12-4 and J usage is TRBJ1-1; TRBD1 agrees at 8 bases. With 3 bases clipped from V and 5 bases from J, the junction kept 2 bases outside the gene matches. This CDR3 comprises 13 residues. This CDR3 is CASSFQGATEAFF. DNA for the CDR3: TGTGCCAGCAGTTTTCAGGGGGCAACTGAAGCTTTCTTT.

The V call is TRBV5-6, the J call TRBJ2-3; 7 bases are shared with TRBD2. CDR1 SGHDT and CDR2 YYEEEE come from the germline V gene. The CDR3 runs 14 residues. The V and J ends lost 4 bases and 4 bases, in that order; junction bases with no gene match: 6. Here the CDR3 reads CASSKLANPDTQYF. The CDR3 DNA sequence: TGTGCCAGCAGCAAACTAGCGAACCCAGATACGCAGTATTTT. The full variable domain, its missing parts supplied by reference TRBV5-6 and TRBJ2-3, is DAGVTQSPTHLIKTRGQQVTLRCSPKSGHDTVSWYQQALGQGPQFIFQYYEEEERQRGNFPDRFSGHQFPNYSSELNVNALLLGDSALYLCASSKLANPDTQYFGPGTRLTVL.

The chain combines TRBV7-8 with TRBJ2-5; 15 bases agree with TRBD2. The CDR3 spans 16 residues. V shed 4 bases and J 7 bases; nucleotides not matched to a gene: 7. Germline V gives CDR1 SGHVS, CDR2 FQNEAQ. The CDR3 DNA reads TGTGCCAGCAGCTCCCGGACTAGCGGGGGGGCCGGGACCCAGTACTTC. Protein product: CASSSRTSGGAGTQYF.

The chain combines TRBV2 with TRBJ2-3, with a weak D call TRBD1 (6 bases). There are 14 residues in the CDR3. Per germline, CDR1 SNHLY and CDR2 FYNNEI. V lost 11 bases, J lost 3 bases, and 18 bases lay in between. Here the CDR3 DNA reads TGTGCCTTCATACGACAGGCAGATACAGATACGCAGTATTTT. Amino acid sequence: CAFIRQADTDTQYF.

The V call is TRBV6-5, the J call TRBJ1-5; D remains unclear. The length of the CDR3 is 14 residues. The germline gives CDR1 MNHEY, CDR2 SVGAGI. V was clipped by 2 bases and J by 10 bases, with 15 bases between them. CDR3 protein: CASSYGPHKHPQHF. The CDR3 DNA reads TGTGCCAGCAGTTACGGGCCCCATAAGCATCCCCAGCATTTT.

The chain has TRBV7-8 and TRBJ2-5; D perhaps matches TRBD1 (6 bases). Trimming took off 5 bases at V and 5 bases at J, with 15 bases between the two ends. Germline CDR1 SGHVS, CDR2 FQNEAQ. This CDR3 is built from 14 residues. The CDR3 nucleotides read TGTGCCAGCAGCCCTATGGGGCAGGGGGAGACCCAGTACTTC. Protein product: CASSPMGQGETQYF.

The chain is built from TRBV4-1 and TRBJ2-3; 7 nucleotides align to TRBD1. Germline values: CDR1 MGHRA, CDR2 YSYEKL. The CDR3 is 15 amino acids. V lost 0 bases, J lost 1 base, and 1 base stayed unmatched. CDR3 sequence: CASSQDDRGTDTQYF. The CDR3 nucleotides read TGCGCCAGCAGCCAAGATGACAGGGGCACAGATACGCAGTATTTT.

The chain combines TRBV7-6 with TRBJ2-5, with TRBD2 matching over 11 bases. This CDR3 is 16 amino acids long. The trim removed 5 bases at V and 3 bases at J, leaving 8 bases unmatched. Germline values: CDR1 SGHVS, CDR2 FNYEAQ. Written as DNA, the CDR3 is TGTGCCAGCAGCATTAGCGGGGGGGCCTCCAAAGAGACCCAGTACTTC. Translated: CASSISGGASKETQYF.

The chain has TRBV18 and TRBJ2-7, with D possibly TRBD1 on 5 matching bases. V was clipped by 3 bases and J by 3 bases, with 12 bases between them. CDR1 and CDR2 from the germline V gene are KGHSH and LQKENI. The CDR3 covers 14 residues. The CDR3: CASSPGPGFYEQYF. In DNA, the CDR3 is TGTGCCAGCTCACCGGGCCCAGGGTTCTACGAGCAGTACTTC.

The J gene is TRBJ2-1, the V gene TRBV7-2; 16 bases map to TRBD2. The length of the CDR3 is 18 residues. V shed 2 bases and J 10 bases; nucleotides not matched to a gene: 11. Germline-derived CDR1 and CDR2 are SGHTA and FQGNSA. The CDR3 protein is CASSLIGGTSGGALEQFF. The CDR3 DNA reads TGTGCCAGCAGCTTAATAGGCGGGACTAGCGGGGGGGCCCTGGAGCAGTTCTTC.

This clone was picked up one time. The gene calls are TRBV5-1 and TRBJ1-2; D gene uncertain. The CDR3 spans 12 residues. Germline V gives CDR1 SGHRS, CDR2 YFSETQ. Trimming removed 3 bases from V and 8 bases from J, with 11 bases in between. DNA for the CDR3: TGCGCCAGCAGCTCTAGCGGCGCCGGCTACACCTTC. Protein: CASSSSGAGYTF.